Below, one T cell receptor (beta chain) is given with its context. The antigen remains undetermined. Triplicates of about 270,000 cells were sorted from each CD8+ T cell subset. The data stem from a study of CXCR3-negative and CXCR3-positive naive CD8 T cells. Study-wide context: Summed over all libraries, TRB reads came to roughly 140 million, with about 1.5 +/- 0.3 million per library.

Preparation of TRB cDNA libraries relied on 5' RACE carrying UMI labels. After re-calling the 5' RACE reads, TCRdb lists one entry per CDR3 protein, DNA absent. This table holds about 89,000 distinct CDR3 sequences. Findings of the study overall: Similar TRBV-TRBJ usage was seen in naive cells (both CXCR3-negative and CXCR3-positive), but memory cells differed. Compared with CXCR3-negative naive cells, CXCR3-positive naive cells showed more hydrophobic TRB CDR3s. Diversity in memory CD8+ cells fell much lower than the comparably high levels seen in both naive subsets.

The sample comprised naive CXCR3+ CD8+ T cells from blood. Subset described: CD45RO-CCR7+CD27+CD95- naive CD8+ T cells expressing CXCR3 (TNR3+). The TCR comes from a human donor in good health. Some clones in this sample may be carry-over from other donors' samples.

The CDR3 loop reads CASSLAGLGSYNEQFF. This chain connects TRBV7-6 to TRBJ2-1; the TRBD2 assignment by TCRdb is unverifiable without DNA. Germline values: CDR1 SGHVS, CDR2 FNYEAQ. This CDR3 spans 16 amino acids. Full variable domain (rest looked up from reference TRBV7-6 and TRBJ2-1): GAGVSQSPRYKVTKRGQDVALRCDPISGHVSLYWYRQALGQGPEFLTYFNYEAQQDKSGLPNDRFSAERPEGSISTLTIQRTEQRDSAMYRCASSLAGLGSYNEQFFGPGTRLTVL.